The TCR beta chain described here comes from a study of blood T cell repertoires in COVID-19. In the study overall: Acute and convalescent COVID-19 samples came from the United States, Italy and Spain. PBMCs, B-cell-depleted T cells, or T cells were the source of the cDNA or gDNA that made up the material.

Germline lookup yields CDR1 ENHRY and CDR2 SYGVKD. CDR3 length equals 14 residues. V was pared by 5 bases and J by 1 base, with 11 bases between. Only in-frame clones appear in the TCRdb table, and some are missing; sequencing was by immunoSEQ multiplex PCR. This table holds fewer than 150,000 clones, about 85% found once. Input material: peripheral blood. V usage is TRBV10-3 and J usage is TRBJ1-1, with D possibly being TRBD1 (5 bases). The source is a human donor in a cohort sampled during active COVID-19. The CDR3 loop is CAISPVQGNTEAFF. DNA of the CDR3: TGTGCCATCAGTCCCGTGCAGGGGAACACTGAAGCTTTCTTT.